The 27 T cell receptor beta chains listed next were all sequenced from one sample in a study of long-term antiretroviral therapy in people with HIV (dated by TCRdb to between 2021 and 2024). The immunoSEQ hsTCRB v3.0 assay was used at survey level resolution for TRB variable region sequencing. TCRdb took this table from immuneACCESS and kept in-frame rearrangements with V and J called. Such tables lack part of the clones; where checked against another copy, unresolved V genes explain under half of the gap, and the rest is unexplained. For this sample the table gives 40,000 or so clones, of which 86% were detected only once. The top ten clones comprise 3.9% of the sample. The sequencing here drew on unsorted PBMCs, taken just before starting antiretroviral therapy. These receptors were obtained from a woman between 18 and 29 years old with HIV.

The chain combines TRBV6-6 with TRBJ2-1; 7 bases fit TRBD2. J was trimmed by 8 bases and V by 4 bases; bases with no gene match: 8. Germline-derived CDR1 and CDR2 are MNHNY and SVGAGI (reference sequence). CDR3 length equals 14 residues. CDR3: CASSWGRASDEQFF. The CDR3 nucleotides are TGTGCCAGCAGTTGGGGGAGGGCCTCGGATGAGCAGTTCTTC.

This clone was seen once. The chain carries TRBV11-3 and TRBJ2-7; 13 positions match TRBD2. Trimming cost V 1 base and J 6 bases; bases outside gene matches: 3. This CDR3 is built from 15 residues. The germline gives CDR1 SGHNT, CDR2 YENEEA. For the CDR3, the DNA is TGTGCCAGCAGCTTAGGGACTAGCGGGAGTGGCGAGCAGTACTTC. Translating gives CASSLGTSGSGEQYF.

The chain couples TRBV7-9 to TRBJ1-2; 8 bases agree with TRBD1. Germline-derived CDR1 and CDR2 are SEHNR and FQNEAQ (reference sequence). The CDR3 spans 15 residues. V was clipped by 2 bases and J by 6 bases; unmatched bases: 8. Here the CDR3 reads CASSLYGTGRHGYTF. DNA of the CDR3: TGTGCCAGCAGCTTATATGGGACAGGACGACATGGCTACACCTTC.

This clone is a singleton in its sample. The chain is built from TRBV7-2 and TRBJ2-7; D may correspond to TRBD1 or TRBD2 (7 bases each). CDR3 size: 13 residues. V was trimmed by 8 bases and J by 1 base, leaving 12 bases between them. From germline, CDR1 is SGHTA and CDR2 FQGNSA. CDR3 sequence: CASGRGGSYEQYF. The CDR3 coding sequence is TGTGCCAGCGGCAGGGGGGGGTCCTACGAGCAGTACTTC.

The gene calls are TRBV5-6 and TRBJ2-7; the D is unclear. The CDR3 consists of 11 residues. Germline CDR1 reads SGHDT; CDR2 reads YYEEEE. Trimming cost V 1 base and J 6 bases, with 5 bases left between them. The CDR3 spells CASSLIREQYF. CDR3 bases: TGTGCCAGCAGCTTGATACGCGAGCAGTACTTC. Drawing the rest from reference TRBV5-6 and TRBJ2-7, the complete variable domain is DAGVTQSPTHLIKTRGQQVTLRCSPKSGHDTVSWYQQALGQGPQFIFQYYEEEERQRGNFPDRFSGHQFPNYSSELNVNALLLGDSALYLCASSLIREQYFGPGTRLTVT.

This chain connects TRBV6-5 to TRBJ2-1; D could derive from TRBD1 or TRBD2 (5 bases each). Germline V CDR1 and CDR2: MNHEY, SVGAGI. This CDR3 has 16 amino acids. V was clipped by 1 base and J by 0 bases, with 10 bases between them. CDR3 in amino acids: CASSYFGGSSYNEQFF. The CDR3 nucleotides are TGTGCCAGCAGTTACTTTGGGGGTAGCTCCTACAATGAGCAGTTCTTC.

The table lists this clone with a few counts. The chain joins TRBV7-2 to TRBJ1-3; D uncertain. The V end was cut by 5 bases, the J end by 0 bases, with 8 bases between. This CDR3 comprises 14 residues. Germline loops: CDR1 SGHTA, CDR2 FQGNSA. In nucleotides, the CDR3 is TGTGCCAGCAGCCCGTCCCGCTCTGGAAACACCATATATTTT. As protein: CASSPSRSGNTIYF.

This rearrangement joins TRBV7-3 to TRBJ1-6, with no clear D. The CDR3 covers 14 residues. Per germline, CDR1 SGHTA and CDR2 FQGTGA. Between the trimmed V and J ends, which lost 6 bases and 10 bases, there was a span of 16 bases. The CDR3 DNA reads as TGTGCCAGCAGAGAGGCCGGGCGATACTCACCCCTCCACTTT. Protein product: CASREAGRYSPLHF.

The chain recombines TRBV7-9 with TRBJ2-3, with 7 bases lining up with TRBD2. The V segment lost 4 bases and the J segment 0 bases; nucleotides outside the gene matches: 7. Germline lookup yields CDR1 SEHNR and CDR2 FQNEAQ (reference sequence). The CDR3 totals 16 residues. The CDR3 loop reads CASSSRSGISTDTQYF. For the CDR3, the DNA is TGTGCCAGCAGCTCCCGGAGCGGGATCAGCACAGATACGCAGTATTTT. Full variable domain (rest looked up from reference TRBV7-9 and TRBJ2-3): DTGVSQNPRHKITKRGQNVTFRCDPISEHNRLYWYRQTLGQGPEFLTYFQNEAQLEKSRLLSDRFSAERPKGSFSTLEIQRTEQGDSAMYLCASSSRSGISTDTQYFGPGTRLTVL.

The chain combines TRBV7-3 with TRBJ2-1, with D hard to call. V was cut by 1 base and J by 6 bases, with 7 bases left in between. The CDR3 covers 13 residues. The germline CDR1 and CDR2 sequences are SGHTA and FQGTGA. CDR3 region: CASSLSQRNEQFF. The CDR3 DNA follows: TGTGCCAGCAGCTTAAGTCAGCGCAATGAGCAGTTCTTC. Full variable domain (rest looked up from reference TRBV7-3 and TRBJ2-1): GAGVSQTPSNKVTEKGKYVELRCDPISGHTALYWYRQSLGQGPEFLIYFQGTGAADDSGLPNDRFFAVRPEGSVSTLKIQRTERGDSAVYLCASSLSQRNEQFFGPGTRLTVL.

This clone appeared a few times. The chain combines TRBV5-4 with TRBJ2-7, with 10 bases aligning to TRBD1. The CDR3 sequence is 15 residues long. V lost 3 bases to trimming and J lost 4 bases; unmatched junction nucleotides: 7. CDR1 is SGHNT, CDR2 YYREEE, per germline (reference sequence). The CDR3 spells CASSSPGQGIYEQYF. CDR3 DNA: TGTGCCAGCAGCTCGCCGGGACAGGGGATTTACGAGCAGTACTTC.

V usage is TRBV5-1 and J usage is TRBJ1-2; the D gene is possibly TRBD1 (5 bases). Trimming took off 0 bases at V and 2 bases at J, with 14 bases between the two ends. The CDR3 runs to 16 residues. Germline V gene sequence: CDR1 SGHRS, CDR2 YFSETQ. CDR3 sequence: CASSLARAEGNYGYTF. DNA of the CDR3: TGCGCCAGCAGCTTGGCCAGGGCGGAGGGAAACTATGGCTACACCTTC.

This chain connects TRBV6-4 to TRBJ1-6; possible D gene TRBD1, 5 bases. V dropped 6 bases and J dropped 3 bases, with 9 bases sitting between them. The V gene's germline CDR1 is MRHNA and CDR2 SNTAGT. The CDR3 has 14 amino acids. The CDR3 DNA reads TGTGCCAGCAGCCCCGACAGCTATAATTCACCCCTCCACTTT. As protein: CASSPDSYNSPLHF.

CDR3 region: CASSLQWEGVNTEAFF. The CDR3 bases are TGCGCCAGCAGCCTCCAGTGGGAAGGGGTGAACACTGAAGCTTTCTTT. V gene TRBV4-3 combines with J gene TRBJ1-1, with D tentatively TRBD1 (5 bases). This CDR3 has 16 amino acids. CDR1 is LGHNA, CDR2 YSLEER, per germline. V lost 4 bases and J 0 bases, leaving 15 bases between the germline ends.

V gene TRBV7-9 combines with J gene TRBJ2-7; 8 bases agree with TRBD1. The CDR3 has 12 amino acids. Losses at the gene ends were 1 base for V and 10 bases for J; bases not matched to a gene: 3. CDR1 is SEHNR, CDR2 FQNEAQ, per germline (reference sequence). The CDR3 DNA follows: TGTGCCAGCAGCTTAGAACAGGGGGACCAGTACTTC. It translates to CASSLEQGDQYF.

The V and J genes are TRBV27 and TRBJ2-5; D is undetermined. The CDR3 runs 13 residues. Germline V gene data show CDR1 as MNHEY and CDR2 as SMNVEV (reference sequence). V was clipped by 4 bases and J by 5 bases, with 11 bases between them. Here the CDR3 DNA reads TGTGCCAGCAGTTCCGCTGGGTGGGAGACCCAGTACTTC. Translating it yields CASSSAGWETQYF.

The chain uses TRBV5-1 and TRBJ2-2; 11 bases agree with TRBD2. Per the germline V gene, CDR1 is SGHRS and CDR2 is YFSETQ. There are 17 residues in the CDR3. Unmatched junction bases numbered 9, after V lost 7 bases and J lost 1 base. The CDR3 loop reads CASGIGTSGENTGELFF. The CDR3 DNA is TGCGCCAGCGGAATTGGGACTAGCGGAGAGAACACCGGGGAGCTGTTTTTT. The variable domain in full, with the rest retrieved from reference TRBV5-1 and TRBJ2-2, is KAGVTQTPRYLIKTRGQQVTLSCSPISGHRSVSWYQQTPGQGLQFLFEYFSETQRNKGNFPGRFSGRQFSNSRSEMNVSTLELGDSALYLCASGIGTSGENTGELFFGEGSRLTVL.

CDR3 DNA: TGTGCCAGCAGCCCTCAGAGGGCCGGGGAGCTGTTTTTT. Amino acid sequence: CASSPQRAGELFF. The rearrangement uses TRBV6-1 and TRBJ2-2; weak D call: TRBD2 (5 bases). Germline V gene data show CDR1 as MNHNS and CDR2 as SASEGT. Trimming removed 6 bases from V and 6 bases from J, with 11 bases in between. The CDR3 is 13 amino acids.

The chain employs TRBV7-8 and TRBJ2-7; 10 bases are shared with TRBD1. Trimming removed 3 bases from V and 2 bases from J; junction bases left unmatched: 10. There are 17 residues in the CDR3. Germline CDR1 SGHVS, CDR2 FQNEAQ. The CDR3 loop reads CASSFRTGTGVPYEQYF. CDR3 DNA sequence: TGTGCCAGCAGCTTCAGGACCGGGACAGGGGTCCCCTACGAGCAGTACTTC. The complete variable domain, with remaining parts taken from reference TRBV7-8 and TRBJ2-7, reads GAGVSQSPRYKVAKRGQDVALRCDPISGHVSLFWYQQALGQGPEFLTYFQNEAQLDKSGLPSDRFFAERPEGSVSTLKIQRTQQEDSAVYLCASSFRTGTGVPYEQYFGPGTRLTVT.

This clone appeared a single time. J is TRBJ1-5 and V is TRBV6-6, with TRBD1 as a possible D gene (5 bases). Trimming stripped 4 bases from V and 3 bases from J, with 10 bases between. This CDR3 has 14 amino acids. CDR1 is MNHNY, CDR2 SVGAGI, per germline (reference sequence). The CDR3 here is CASSWGSYNQPQHF. The CDR3 coding sequence is TGTGCCAGCAGTTGGGGGTCATACAATCAGCCCCAGCATTTT.

The chain combines TRBV7-9 with TRBJ2-7; 12 bases fit TRBD2. V shed 5 bases and J 5 bases; nucleotides not matched to a gene: 7. Germline V lookup: CDR1 SEHNR, CDR2 FQNEAQ (reference sequence). The CDR3 consists of 15 residues. CDR3 nucleotide sequence: TGTGCCAGCAGCAATACTAGCGGGAGGTTCCACGAGCAGTACTTC. Protein sequence: CASSNTSGRFHEQYF.

This chain joins TRBV19 and TRBJ2-7; 7 nucleotides match TRBD2. The V and J ends lost 9 bases and 1 base, in that order; junction bases with no gene match: 0. The CDR3 has 11 residues. Germline V gene lookup returns CDR1 LNHDA and CDR2 SQIVND (reference sequence). This CDR3 reads CASGRSYEQYF. The CDR3 DNA reads as TGTGCCAGCGGGAGGTCCTACGAGCAGTACTTC.

CDR3 bases: TGCGCCAGCAGCCAAGATTCAAGGGACTATGGCTACACCTTC. This codes for CASSQDSRDYGYTF. The rearrangement links TRBV4-3 to TRBJ1-2; D remains ambiguous. V lost 0 bases and J 3 bases, leaving 8 bases between the germline ends. There are 14 residues in the CDR3. The germline CDR1 and CDR2 sequences are LGHNA and YSLEER.

The genes are TRBV19 and TRBJ2-3; D possibly corresponds to TRBD1 (6 bases). Between the trimmed V and J ends, which lost 5 bases and 1 base, there was a span of 16 bases. This CDR3 comprises 16 residues. Germline V gene data show CDR1 as LNHDA and CDR2 as SQIVND (reference sequence). CDR3 loop: CASSYKQGIGTDTQYF. DNA for the CDR3: TGTGCCAGTAGTTATAAGCAGGGGATCGGCACAGATACGCAGTATTTT.

A single count supports this clone. V is TRBV9 and J is TRBJ2-2; no clear D. Trimming took 4 bases from V and 0 from J, leaving 16 bases between them. The CDR3 length is 17 residues. CDR1 SGDLS and CDR2 YYNGEE come from the germline V gene. In DNA form, the CDR3 reads TGTGCCAGCAGCCTGTCATTATGGAACGCGAACACCGGGGAGCTGTTTTTT. Amino acids: CASSLSLWNANTGELFF.

The CDR3 sequence is CASSPPGQGAKETQYF. The CDR3 region has the DNA TGTGCCAGCAGCCCACCGGGACAGGGGGCGAAGGAGACCCAGTACTTC. V is TRBV7-9 and J is TRBJ2-5; 12 bases are a match to TRBD1. V lost 5 bases to trimming and J lost 5 bases; unmatched junction nucleotides: 9. CDR1 SEHNR and CDR2 FQNEAQ come from the germline V gene (reference sequence). CDR3 length equals 16 residues.

This chain links TRBV5-1 with TRBJ2-5; D gene unclear. The CDR3 length is 16 residues. Trimming took 0 bases from V and 2 from J, leaving 14 bases between them. Germline loops: CDR1 SGHRS, CDR2 YFSETQ. In DNA form, the CDR3 reads TGCGCCAGCAGCTTGGAGGCAGGTGCCCCACAAGAGACCCAGTACTTC. Translated: CASSLEAGAPQETQYF.